The 29 T cell receptor beta chains in this list originate from one sample, sequenced in a study of CD8 T cells in ankylosing spondylitis. Each CDR3 protein gets one entry after TCRdb re-called the 5' RACE reads with MiXCR. Here the sample spans a few hundred thousand distinct CDR3 sequences, more than 15% being singletons. Sequences were obtained from blood, either unsorted or a sorted T cell fraction (not recorded which). The receptor set was obtained from a male donor with ankylosing spondylitis or in good health (not recorded which).

This clonotype was counted only a few times. Sequence at one end of the junction differs from germline and may be a read error. The chain has TRBV7-7 and TRBJ2-1, with D possibly TRBD2 on 6 matching bases. CDR3 length: 15 amino acids. Germline CDR1 reads SSHAT; CDR2 reads FNYEAQ (reference sequence). In DNA, the CDR3 is TGTGCTAGCAGCTTAGAGGTGGGAGGATCCAATGAGCAGTTCTTC. Protein sequence: CASSLEVGGSNEQFF.

The CDR3 here is CSVEEGYNEQFF. In nucleotides, the CDR3 is TGCAGCGTTGAAGAGGGTTACAATGAGCAGTTCTTC. V and J are TRBV29-1 and TRBJ2-1; D unresolved. The V end lost 0 bases, the J end lost 4 bases, and 4 bases lay between the germline ends. Germline V gene sequence: CDR1 SQVTM, CDR2 ANQGSEA. CDR3 length: 12 residues.

V is TRBV4-1 and J is TRBJ2-2; no reliable D call. Trimming shortened V by 0 bases and J by 7 bases, and 15 bases separated the two germline ends. CDR3 size: 16 residues. Germline CDR1 MGHRA, CDR2 YSYEKL. The CDR3 nucleotides are TGCGCCAGCAGCCAAGATGATGGACGGCCGGGCGGGGAGCTGTTTTTT. This gives the protein CASSQDDGRPGGELFF.

The chain combines TRBV29-1 with TRBJ1-2, with D unresolved. This CDR3 has 15 amino acids. V shed 2 bases and J shed 2 bases, with 15 bases lying between them. Per germline, CDR1 SQVTM and CDR2 ANQGSEA. CDR3 in amino acids: CSVESQDGWNYGYTF. The CDR3 region has the DNA TGCAGCGTTGAATCCCAGGATGGGTGGAACTATGGCTACACCTTC.

This clonotype occurred a few times. The V call is TRBV6-1, the J call TRBJ2-5; TRBD1 might be the D (6 bases). The CDR3 contains 15 residues. V was trimmed by 6 bases and J by 0 bases, leaving 14 bases between them. Germline V gene data show CDR1 as MNHNS and CDR2 as SASEGT. The CDR3 spells CASSPSGQNQETQYF. CDR3 nucleotide sequence: TGTGCCAGCAGCCCATCGGGACAAAACCAAGAGACCCAGTACTTC.

The rearrangement joins TRBV12-3 or TRBV12-4 to TRBJ2-3, with 7 positions matching TRBD2. The CDR3 consists of 17 residues. Trimming removed 5 bases from V and 5 bases from J; junction bases left unmatched: 16. The CDR3 loop is CASSTGAGPDPVDTQYF. CDR3 coding DNA: TGTGCCAGCAGTACTGGAGCGGGACCCGACCCTGTAGATACGCAGTATTTT.

The chain is built from TRBV10-2 and TRBJ2-1; D gene ambiguous. Trimming left V 2 bases short and J 5 bases short, with 13 bases between. Germline V CDR1 and CDR2: WSHSY, SAAADI. The CDR3 length is 15 residues. The CDR3: CASSEGRFQDNEQFF. The DNA of the CDR3 is TGCGCCAGCAGTGAGGGCCGCTTCCAGGACAATGAGCAGTTCTTC.

The genes are TRBV20-1 and TRBJ2-1, with 7 nucleotides matching TRBD2. The CDR3 has 14 residues. V lost 0 bases and J lost 8; bases outside the gene matches: 7. CDR1 DFQATT and CDR2 SNEGSKA come from the germline V gene (reference sequence). The CDR3, as DNA: TGCAGTGCTAGAGAACTGGGACTATTCGATGAGCAGTTCTTC. This encodes CSARELGLFDEQFF.

The chain links TRBV3-1 to TRBJ2-7; D might be TRBD1 or TRBD2, each matching 6 bases. Germline V lookup: CDR1 LGHDT, CDR2 YNNKEL (reference sequence). The CDR3 has 15 amino acids. V was trimmed by 0 bases and J by 0 bases, leaving 9 bases between them. DNA for the CDR3: TGTGCCAGCAGCCAAGAAGGGGGGCCCTCCTACGAGCAGTACTTC. Its translation: CASSQEGGPSYEQYF.

This chain's CDR3 is CASSFPPAGETQYF. The DNA of the CDR3 is TGTGCCAGCAGTTTCCCTCCGGCAGGGGAAACCCAGTACTTC. The V gene is TRBV12-3 or TRBV12-4, the J gene TRBJ2-5; the D gene is possibly TRBD1 (6 bases). CDR3 size: 14 residues. The germline V and J ends were trimmed by 3 bases and 8 bases, with 16 bases remaining between them.

This clonotype came up a few times. One end of the junction does not line up with germline, which may come from a read error. The chain couples TRBV5-1 to TRBJ2-1; D might be TRBD1 or TRBD2, each matching 6 bases. Germline CDR1 is SGHRS and CDR2 is YFSETQ. This CDR3 region has 13 residues. The CDR3 DNA sequence: TGTGCCAGCAGCTTGGAGGGGGGAGGTGAGCAGTTCTTC. It specifies CASSLEGGGEQFF.

This clonotype was detected a few times. The chain carries TRBV4-3 and TRBJ2-5; D may be TRBD1 (6 bases). In germline, CDR1 is LGHNA, CDR2 YSLEER. V shed 5 bases and J shed 5 bases, with 18 bases lying between them. The CDR3 has 15 residues. The CDR3 spells CASSARQAKQETQYF. The CDR3 nucleotides are TGCGCCAGCAGCGCCAGACAGGCCAAGCAGGAGACCCAGTACTTC.

A single count supports this clonotype. V is TRBV27 and J is TRBJ2-2, with 10 bases lining up with TRBD2. The germline V gene encodes CDR1 MNHEY and CDR2 SMNVEV (reference sequence). CDR3 length equals 16 residues. J gave up 7 bases and V 3 bases, and 8 bases lay outside the gene matches. The chain's CDR3 is CASSFQAGGPNGELFF. The CDR3 DNA reads TGTGCCAGCAGTTTTCAAGCGGGAGGGCCTAACGGGGAGCTGTTTTTT.

This clonotype was recorded at least ten times. The V call is TRBV29-1, the J call TRBJ2-1; no clear D gene. Germline-derived CDR1 and CDR2 are SQVTM and ANQGSEA. The CDR3 runs to 15 residues. The ends were cut back, 5 bases at V and 2 bases at J, with 16 bases in the middle. The CDR3 bases are TGCAGCGTTCGACACCGGGCCTCTCCCTACAATGAGCAGTTCTTC. It specifies CSVRHRASPYNEQFF.

The V gene is TRBV19, the J gene TRBJ2-1; 9 bases are a match to TRBD2. The CDR3 is 16 residues long. The V and J ends lost 7 bases and 7 bases, in that order; junction bases with no gene match: 14. CDR1 and CDR2 (germline): LNHDA, SQIVND (reference sequence). CDR3 in DNA: TGTGCCAGTAATCCGGGACTAGCAGGGATCGCAAATGAGCAGTTCTTC. Its translation: CASNPGLAGIANEQFF. The variable domain in full, completed from reference TRBV19 and TRBJ2-1, reads DGGITQSPKYLFRKEGQNVTLSCEQNLNHDAMYWYRQDPGQGLRLIYYSQIVNDFQKGDIAEGYSVSREKKESFPLTVTSAQKNPTAFYLCASNPGLAGIANEQFFGPGTRLTVL.

The chain joins TRBV19 to TRBJ2-1, with TRBD2 matching over 14 bases. This CDR3 comprises 17 residues. CDR1 is LNHDA, CDR2 SQIVND, per germline (reference sequence). Trimming removed 6 bases from V and 2 bases from J; junction bases left unmatched: 6. The CDR3 sequence is CASSGTSGRNAYNEQFF. As DNA, the CDR3 is TGTGCCAGTAGCGGGACTAGCGGGAGAAACGCCTACAATGAGCAGTTCTTC.

This clonotype appeared many times. The V call is TRBV12-3 or TRBV12-4, the J call TRBJ2-3; D ambiguous. This CDR3 has 15 residues. With 5 bases removed from V and 0 bases from J, the gap between germline ends came to 12 bases. CDR3 region: CASSNTGRSTDTQYF. Here the CDR3 DNA reads TGTGCCAGCAGTAATACCGGACGGAGCACAGATACGCAGTATTTT.

The count of this clonotype is one. The chain couples TRBV5-1 to TRBJ2-2; D uncertain. The CDR3 is 16 amino acids. Between the trimmed V and J ends, which lost 0 bases and 2 bases, there was a span of 11 bases. CDR1 and CDR2 from the germline V gene are SGHRS and YFSETQ. The CDR3: CASSLGPRRNTGELFF. The CDR3 DNA reads TGCGCCAGCAGCTTGGGTCCCAGACGAAACACCGGGGAGCTGTTTTTT.

This chain uses TRBV7-9 with TRBJ2-3, with TRBD1 matching over 7 bases. Germline V gene lookup returns CDR1 SEHNR and CDR2 FQNEAQ (reference sequence). After removal of 8 bases from V and 2 bases from J, the junction contained 10 bases not matched to a gene. The CDR3 has 15 residues. CDR3 residues: CASYPGQTFTDTQYF. CDR3 DNA sequence: TGTGCCAGCTACCCGGGACAGACCTTCACAGATACGCAGTATTTT.

This clonotype has more than one count but fewer than ten. The V gene is TRBV7-9, the J gene TRBJ2-1, with unresolved D. The CDR3 consists of 13 residues. V lost 5 bases, J lost 4 bases, and 9 bases lay in between. Per germline, CDR1 SEHNR and CDR2 FQNEAQ (reference sequence). The CDR3 sequence: CASSIREYNEQFF. CDR3 nucleotides: TGTGCCAGCAGCATTCGTGAATACAATGAGCAGTTCTTC.

The chain links TRBV7-8 to TRBJ2-2; D is ambiguous. V was clipped by 4 bases and J by 1 base, with 10 bases between them. Germline V gene lookup returns CDR1 SGHVS and CDR2 FQNEAQ. CDR3 length: 15 residues. The CDR3 here is CASSSLAGNTGELFF. The CDR3 nucleotides are TGTGCCAGCAGCTCTTTGGCCGGGAACACCGGGGAGCTGTTTTTT. Drawing the rest from reference TRBV7-8 and TRBJ2-2, the complete variable domain is GAGVSQSPRYKVAKRGQDVALRCDPISGHVSLFWYQQALGQGPEFLTYFQNEAQLDKSGLPSDRFFAERPEGSVSTLKIQRTQQEDSAVYLCASSSLAGNTGELFFGEGSRLTVL.

The chain couples TRBV2 to TRBJ2-7; D is ambiguous. Germline assignment: CDR1 SNHLY and CDR2 FYNNEI. Trimming removed 7 bases at V and 3 bases at J, with 16 bases between. The CDR3 spans 14 residues. CDR3 nucleotide sequence: TGTGCCAGCAAGGTTTCGGGTTACTACTACGAGCAGTACTTC. Protein product: CASKVSGYYYEQYF.

This clonotype turned up a few times. The gene calls are TRBV9 and TRBJ2-7; 7 nucleotides line up with TRBD1. The CDR3 sequence is 14 residues long. V lost 0 bases to trimming and J lost 0 bases; unmatched junction nucleotides: 0. Germline CDR1 SGDLS, CDR2 YYNGEE. The CDR3 spells CASSVEGASYEQYF. CDR3 nucleotide sequence: TGTGCCAGCAGCGTAGAGGGGGCCTCCTACGAGCAGTACTTC.

This sequence joins TRBV7-8 and TRBJ1-1, with 7 bases lining up with TRBD1. The CDR3 extends over 18 amino acids. Germline values: CDR1 SGHVS, CDR2 FQNEAQ. Losses at the gene ends were 5 bases for V and 1 base for J; bases not matched to a gene: 16. The CDR3 region is CASSEGRGTVWRNTEAFF. The CDR3 nucleotides read TGTGCCAGCAGCGAAGGAAGGGGGACAGTGTGGAGGAACACTGAAGCTTTCTTT.

The chain has TRBV27 and TRBJ2-3; D gene uncertain. Trimming removed 2 bases at V and 0 bases at J, with 6 bases between. CDR3 size: 14 residues. The V gene's germline CDR1 is MNHEY and CDR2 SMNVEV (reference sequence). The CDR3 DNA is TGTGCCAGCAGTTTACAACTAAGCACAGATACGCAGTATTTT. This translates into CASSLQLSTDTQYF.

This clonotype was detected many times. The V gene is TRBV10-3, the J gene TRBJ2-7; a possible D gene is TRBD2 (5 bases). Germline CDR1 is ENHRY and CDR2 is SYGVKD. The V gene lost 4 bases and the J gene lost 2 bases, with 9 bases spanning the gap. The CDR3 consists of 13 residues. CDR3 amino acids: CAISAGSTYEQYF. CDR3 bases: TGTGCCATCAGTGCGGGGTCCACCTACGAGCAGTACTTC.

This clonotype was seen many times. The chain uses TRBV12-3 or TRBV12-4 and TRBJ2-7; 7 bases agree with TRBD1. This CDR3 comprises 14 residues. The J segment lost 6 bases and the V segment lost 6 bases, leaving 11 bases of the junction unmatched. CDR3 in DNA: TGTGCCAGCAGAGGACAGGAGCCCTCGGTCGAGCAGTACTTC. Amino acids: CASRGQEPSVEQYF.

This clonotype was seen only a few times. This rearrangement joins TRBV20-1 to TRBJ2-7; 10 bases match TRBD2. Germline CDR1 is DFQATT and CDR2 is SNEGSKA (reference sequence). J was trimmed by 0 bases and V by 6 bases; bases with no gene match: 8. This CDR3 contains 15 residues. The CDR3: CSAPGLASSSYEQYF. The CDR3 DNA reads as TGCAGTGCGCCGGGACTAGCGTCGAGCTCCTACGAGCAGTACTTC.

J is TRBJ2-7 and V is TRBV11-2; TRBD2 aligns across 8 bases. Germline V CDR1 and CDR2: SGHAT, FQNNGV. This CDR3 spans 11 amino acids. CDR3: CASGVPYEQYF. The CDR3 DNA reads as TGTGCTAGCGGGGTACCCTACGAGCAGTACTTC.